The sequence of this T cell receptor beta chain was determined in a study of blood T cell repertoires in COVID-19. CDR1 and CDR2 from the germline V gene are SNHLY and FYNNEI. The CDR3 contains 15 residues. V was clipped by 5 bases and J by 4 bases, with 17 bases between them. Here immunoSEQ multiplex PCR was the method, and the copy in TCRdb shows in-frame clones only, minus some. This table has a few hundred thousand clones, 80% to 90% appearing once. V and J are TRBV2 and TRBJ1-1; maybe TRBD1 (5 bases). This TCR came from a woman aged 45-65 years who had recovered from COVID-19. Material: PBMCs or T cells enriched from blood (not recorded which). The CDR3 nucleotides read TGTGCCAGCAGTCGACGCACGGGGGGTTTCACTGAAGCTTTCTTT. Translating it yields CASSRRTGGFTEAFF. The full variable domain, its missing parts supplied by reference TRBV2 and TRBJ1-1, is EPEVTQTPSHQVTQMGQEVILRCVPISNHLYFYWYRQILGQKVEFLVSFYNNEISEKSEIFDDQFSVERPDGSNFTLKIRSTKLEDSAMYFCASSRRTGGFTEAFFGQGTRLTVV.